The 24 T cell receptor beta chains reported below all come from one sample, sequenced in a study of identical twins. One entry per CDR3 protein, called by TCRdb with MiXCR from the 5' RACE reads. There are about 530,000 distinct CDR3 sequences in the sample; about a fifth occur only once, and 0.45% to 0.5% lies in the top ten. The data also belong to a second study, concerning yellow fever vaccine responses in identical twins.

The source material was CD4+ T cells sorted from blood. The receptor source for this set is a woman aged 18-29 years in good health.

This clonotype has only a few counts. The chain has TRBV20-1 and TRBJ2-1; 12 positions agree with TRBD2. Germline V gene sequence: CDR1 DFQATT, CDR2 SNEGSKA (reference sequence). The ends lost 1 base at V and 0 bases at J; junction bases unmatched: 1. CDR3 size: 16 residues. CDR3 nucleotides: TGCAGTGCTAGAGGACTAGCGGGAGCCTCCTACAATGAGCAGTTCTTC. Translation: CSARGLAGASYNEQFF.

This clonotype was seen repeatedly, ten times or more. The chain links TRBV9 to TRBJ2-1; D is uncertain. Germline V gives CDR1 SGDLS, CDR2 YYNGEE. This CDR3 spans 14 amino acids. V was cut by 0 bases and J by 0 bases, with 4 bases left in between. CDR3 region: CASSVGSSYNEQFF. The CDR3, as DNA: TGTGCCAGCAGCGTAGGGAGCTCCTACAATGAGCAGTTCTTC.

The rearrangement uses TRBV12-3 or TRBV12-4 and TRBJ2-5; the D gene is possibly TRBD1 (6 bases). The CDR3 spans 13 residues. V lost 3 bases and J 4 bases, leaving 9 bases between the germline ends. The CDR3 sequence: CASSFAGVETQYF. The CDR3, as DNA: TGTGCCAGCAGTTTTGCAGGGGTAGAGACCCAGTACTTC.

Ten or more counts support this clonotype. The V gene is TRBV20-1, the J gene TRBJ2-3; no clear D gene. The CDR3 covers 12 residues. Between the trimmed V and J ends, which lost 3 bases and 2 bases, there was a span of 6 bases. Germline lookup yields CDR1 DFQATT and CDR2 SNEGSKA (reference sequence). The CDR3: CSARRTTDTQYF. As DNA, the CDR3 is TGCAGTGCTAGGCGTACCACAGATACGCAGTATTTT.

This clonotype was seen many times. V and J are TRBV10-3 and TRBJ2-1, with D perhaps TRBD2 (5 bases). The ends were cut back, 8 bases at V and 1 base at J, with 15 bases in the middle. From germline, CDR1 is ENHRY and CDR2 SYGVKD. The CDR3 covers 15 residues. CDR3: CAIWMGSTSYNEQFF. The DNA of the CDR3 is TGTGCCATCTGGATGGGGAGTACGTCCTACAATGAGCAGTTCTTC.

This clonotype appeared a few times. The rearrangement links TRBV5-1 to TRBJ1-3; 9 nucleotides align to TRBD1. The CDR3 covers 15 residues. Trimming removed 4 bases from V and 7 bases from J; junction bases left unmatched: 9. In germline, CDR1 is SGHRS, CDR2 YFSETQ. CDR3 DNA sequence: TGCGCCAGCAGCGCAACAGGGGGCGGAGGGAACACCATATATTTT. As protein: CASSATGGGGNTIYF.

This clonotype came up a few times. V gene TRBV5-1 combines with J gene TRBJ2-2; TRBD1 is a possible D gene (6 bases). The CDR3 extends over 14 amino acids. Germline values: CDR1 SGHRS, CDR2 YFSETQ. With 4 bases removed from V and 1 base from J, the gap between germline ends came to 8 bases. CDR3 nucleotides: TGCGCCAGCAGCACGGGACAGAACACCGGGGAGCTGTTTTTT. It translates to CASSTGQNTGELFF.

This clonotype showed up just a few times. V gene TRBV14 combines with J gene TRBJ1-1; no clear D gene. CDR3 length: 15 amino acids. Trimming removed 3 bases at V and 2 bases at J, with 13 bases between. Germline V gives CDR1 SGHDN, CDR2 FVKESK. DNA of the CDR3: TGTGCCAGCAGCCAGGAACGTACTTTCAACACTGAAGCTTTCTTT. Amino acid sequence: CASSQERTFNTEAFF.

V usage is TRBV2 and J usage is TRBJ2-5; D remains ambiguous. Per the germline V gene, CDR1 is SNHLY and CDR2 is FYNNEI. The V end lost 6 bases, the J end lost 5 bases, and 10 bases lay between the germline ends. CDR3 length: 12 residues. The CDR3 loop is CASRAASETQYF. CDR3 nucleotides: TGTGCCAGCAGAGCAGCATCGGAGACCCAGTACTTC.

This clonotype occurred a few times. V gene TRBV12-3 or TRBV12-4 combines with J gene TRBJ2-5, with 11 bases that match TRBD2. The junction had 6 bases not matched to a gene; V was cut back by 6 bases and J by 3 bases. CDR3 length equals 15 residues. CDR3 sequence: CASSFLAGGKETQYF. CDR3 bases: TGTGCCAGCAGCTTCCTAGCGGGAGGTAAAGAGACCCAGTACTTC.

The rearrangement links TRBV20-1 to TRBJ2-7, with 10 bases aligning to TRBD2. Germline lookup yields CDR1 DFQATT and CDR2 SNEGSKA (reference sequence). The CDR3 extends over 15 amino acids. V shed 4 bases and J 7 bases; nucleotides not matched to a gene: 13. For the CDR3, the DNA is TGCAGTGCTACGTCCCCGGGAGGACTAGCGGTTGAGCAGTACTTC. Translation: CSATSPGGLAVEQYF.

The V gene is TRBV27, the J gene TRBJ1-1; D remains ambiguous. Trimming stripped 5 bases from V and 4 bases from J, with 23 bases between. This CDR3 is built from 17 residues. Germline V gene sequence: CDR1 MNHEY, CDR2 SMNVEV (reference sequence). The CDR3 loop is CASSKGYTIGEGTEAFF. The CDR3 DNA reads TGTGCCAGCAGTAAAGGGTACACGATTGGGGAAGGCACTGAAGCTTTCTTT.

There are a few counts of this clonotype. The chain recombines TRBV12-3 or TRBV12-4 with TRBJ2-6; D is ambiguous. CDR3 size: 13 residues. V gave up 3 bases and J gave up 4 bases, with 4 bases separating them. As DNA, the CDR3 is TGTGCCAGCAGTTTGAAAGGGGCCAACGTCCTGACTTTC. Its protein product is CASSLKGANVLTF.

The chain recombines TRBV11-1 with TRBJ2-1; TRBD2 is a possible D gene (5 bases). The CDR3 runs to 15 residues. Trimming removed 4 bases from V and 2 bases from J, with 12 bases in between. Looked up from germline, CDR1 is SGHAT and CDR2 is FQDESV (reference sequence). The CDR3 sequence: CASSSGPGAYNEQFF. The CDR3 DNA follows: TGTGCCAGCAGCTCCGGGCCCGGGGCCTACAATGAGCAGTTCTTC. Full variable domain (missing parts from reference TRBV11-1 and TRBJ2-1): EAEVAQSPRYKITEKSQAVAFWCDPISGHATLYWYRQILGQGPELLVQFQDESVVDDSQLPKDRFSAERLKGVDSTLKIQPAELGDSAMYLCASSSGPGAYNEQFFGPGTRLTVL.

This clonotype was observed a handful of times. This chain joins TRBV20-1 and TRBJ2-7; perhaps TRBD2 as D (6 bases). Germline V CDR1 and CDR2: DFQATT, SNEGSKA (reference sequence). The CDR3 covers 13 residues. V was pared by 3 bases and J by 6 bases, with 15 bases between. The CDR3 sequence: CSASPGSRIEQYF. The CDR3 DNA sequence: TGCAGTGCTAGCCCCGGGAGTCGGATCGAGCAGTACTTC.

The V gene is TRBV5-1, the J gene TRBJ2-1; 11 bases map to TRBD1. Germline lookup yields CDR1 SGHRS and CDR2 YFSETQ. The CDR3 is 16 residues long. Losses at the gene ends were 7 bases for V and 5 bases for J; bases not matched to a gene: 11. The CDR3 reads CASYNSPGQGDNEQFF. The CDR3 region has the DNA TGCGCCAGCTATAATTCCCCGGGACAGGGGGACAATGAGCAGTTCTTC.

The chain joins TRBV29-1 to TRBJ2-1, with D uncertain. V gave up 4 bases and J gave up 7 bases, with 5 bases separating them. This CDR3 spans 10 amino acids. Per germline, CDR1 SQVTM and CDR2 ANQGSEA. The CDR3 sequence: CSVGDNEQFF. CDR3 sequence (DNA): TGCAGCGTTGGGGATAATGAGCAGTTCTTC.

This chain joins TRBV28 and TRBJ2-1, with 7 bases that match TRBD2. Per germline, CDR1 MDHEN and CDR2 SYDVKM. The CDR3 spans 15 residues. V trimming: 3 bases; J trimming: 4 bases; junction bases outside the gene matches: 6. The CDR3 sequence: CASSLGGSRYNEQFF. DNA for the CDR3: TGTGCCAGCAGTTTGGGGGGGTCACGGTACAATGAGCAGTTCTTC.

The chain employs TRBV5-1 and TRBJ2-5; TRBD2 matches at 9 bases. The length of the CDR3 is 14 residues. V dropped 3 bases and J dropped 1; count of bases not matched to a gene: 1. Per the germline V gene, CDR1 is SGHRS and CDR2 is YFSETQ. In nucleotides, the CDR3 is TGCGCCAGCAGCTATAGCGGGAGCCAAGAGACCCAGTACTTC. Translating it yields CASSYSGSQETQYF.

This clonotype was counted only a few times. The rearrangement joins TRBV20-1 to TRBJ1-4, with 8 bases fitting TRBD1. Trimming took 5 bases from V and 7 from J; bases not matched to a gene: 6. The CDR3 spans 13 residues. Germline CDR1 DFQATT, CDR2 SNEGSKA (reference sequence). This CDR3 reads CSAPGGFGEKLFF. The CDR3 bases are TGCAGTGCTCCAGGGGGCTTCGGTGAAAAACTGTTTTTT.

This clonotype has only a few counts. This chain links TRBV20-1 with TRBJ1-6; no clear D. The CDR3 totals 12 residues. Germline V gene sequence: CDR1 DFQATT, CDR2 SNEGSKA (reference sequence). The V end was cut by 3 bases, the J end by 7 bases, with 7 bases between. The CDR3 loop reads CSASGLNSPLHF. The CDR3 DNA follows: TGCAGTGCTAGTGGTCTAAATTCACCCCTCCACTTT.

There are a few counts of this clonotype. The CDR3 DNA sequence: TGCGCCAGCAGCTTGGGTGGACTTCCTGTCACAGATACGCAGTATTTT. Translating gives CASSLGGLPVTDTQYF. The chain has TRBV5-1 and TRBJ2-3, with D maybe TRBD2 (5 bases). The CDR3 has 16 residues. Germline V gives CDR1 SGHRS, CDR2 YFSETQ. V dropped 0 bases and J dropped 2 bases, with 13 bases sitting between them.

The chain couples TRBV20-1 to TRBJ2-3, with TRBD2 matching over 9 bases. Trimming at V came to 2 bases and at J to 6 bases, leaving 6 bases not matched to a gene. This CDR3 is 14 amino acids long. The germline V gene has CDR1 DFQATT and CDR2 SNEGSKA (reference sequence). CDR3 loop: CSARPSSGVDTQYF. The DNA for the CDR3 is TGCAGTGCTAGACCGTCTAGCGGGGTGGATACGCAGTATTTT.

The chain recombines TRBV6-1 with TRBJ2-3; TRBD1 matches at 11 bases. The CDR3 is made up of 16 amino acids. J was trimmed by 7 bases and V by 6 bases; bases with no gene match: 12. Germline CDR1 is MNHNS and CDR2 is SASEGT. In nucleotides, the CDR3 is TGTGCCAGCAGATCGGCCGGGACAGGGGGTAGAAATACGCAGTATTTT. Encoded protein: CASRSAGTGGRNTQYF.